These T cell receptor beta chains were read from a single sample in a study of blood T cell repertoires in COVID-19. Repertoires were generated with immunoSEQ multiplex PCR, while TCRdb's copy carries only in-frame clones and drops some. The profile shows 200,000 to 250,000 clones, about nine tenths of them singletons. Sequenced: peripheral blood. These receptors all stem from a man aged 55 to 69 who had recovered from COVID-19. Each CDR3 is given with its conserved first and last residue. The D gene is left open where the match is weak. A clone size is listed for some rows: how often the clone was seen (once, few, many), or a class if it is expanded.

d_gene	v_gene	abundance	j_gene	CDR3aa	CDR3nt
.	TRBV25-1	.	TRBJ2-7	CASSDRTYEQYF	TGTGCCAGCAGTGATCGAACATACGAGCAGTACTTC
.	TRBV27	.	TRBJ2-3	CASSSPGAAADTQYF	TGTGCCAGCAGTTCTCCCGGAGCGGCCGCAGATACGCAGTATTTT
.	TRBV10-3	.	TRBJ1-5	CAISVDSNQPQHF	TGTGCCATCAGCGTAGATAGCAATCAGCCCCAGCATTTT
.	TRBV9	.	TRBJ2-3	CASSVQEGTGFLDTQYF	TGTGCCAGCAGCGTACAGGAGGGGACTGGGTTTCTAGATACGCAGTATTTT
.	TRBV7-6	few	TRBJ2-7	CASSLDRPPGEQYF	TGTGCCAGCAGCTTAGATCGCCCTCCGGGAGAGCAGTACTTC
TRBD2	TRBV27	.	TRBJ2-1	CASSSRASGSRVYNEQFF	TGTGCCAGCAGTTCCAGGGCTAGCGGGAGTCGGGTATACAATGAGCAGTTCTTC
TRBD2	TRBV6-5	.	TRBJ2-3	CASYTSGRAADTQYF	TGTGCCAGCTATACTAGCGGGAGGGCCGCAGATACGCAGTATTTT
.	TRBV19	.	TRBJ2-1	CASSITLDYNEQFF	TGTGCCAGTAGTATAACGCTAGACTACAATGAGCAGTTCTTC
.	TRBV6-5	.	TRBJ2-5	CASSPYGGGETQYF	TGTGCCAGCAGTCCCTACGGAGGAGGAGAGACCCAGTACTTC
TRBD1	TRBV27	once	TRBJ1-2	CASKTGTGIGYTF	TGTGCCAGCAAGACCGGGACAGGGATCGGCTACACCTTC
.	TRBV19	.	TRBJ1-5	CASKQINQPQHF	TGTGCCAGTAAACAGATCAATCAGCCCCAGCATTTT
TRBD2	TRBV18	.	TRBJ2-7	CASSPRQAGNSYEQYF	TGTGCCAGCTCACCCCGTCAAGCGGGGAATTCCTACGAGCAGTACTTC
.	TRBV18	.	TRBJ2-1	CASSRDNEQFF	TGTGCCAGCTCTCGGGACAATGAGCAGTTCTTC
TRBD2	TRBV6-5	.	TRBJ2-7	CASSYRGLAIYEQYF	TGTGCCAGCAGTTACCGGGGACTAGCTATTTACGAGCAGTACTTC
TRBD2	TRBV19	.	TRBJ2-2	CASSIASGVGTGELFF	TGTGCCAGTAGTATAGCTAGCGGGGTAGGGACCGGGGAGCTGTTTTTT
TRBD1	TRBV24-1	few	TRBJ2-5	CATSTGQGDTQYF	TGTGCCACTTCCACGGGACAGGGAGATACCCAGTACTTC
TRBD2	TRBV11-2	few	TRBJ2-1	CASSSGTSGRRYNEQFF	TGTGCCAGCAGCAGTGGGACTAGCGGGAGACGTTACAATGAGCAGTTCTTC
.	TRBV11-1	.	TRBJ2-1	CASSRTGLGGNEQFF	TGTGCCAGCAGCCGAACAGGGTTAGGGGGCAATGAGCAGTTCTTC
TRBD1	TRBV19	.	TRBJ1-2	CASSISHRTGVENYGYTF	TGTGCCAGTAGTATTTCCCACCGGACAGGGGTGGAGAACTATGGCTACACCTTC
TRBD2	TRBV5-8	.	TRBJ2-5	CASSLAGTSGRQETQYF	TGTGCCAGCAGCTTAGCGGGGACTAGCGGCCGCCAAGAGACCCAGTACTTC
TRBD2	TRBV24-1	.	TRBJ2-7	CATRSSGRAEQYF	TGTGCCACCAGGTCAAGCGGGAGGGCAGAGCAGTACTTC
.	TRBV19	many	TRBJ2-7	CASSTDRGASSYEQYF	TGTGCCAGTAGTACCGACCGCGGGGCCAGCTCCTACGAGCAGTACTTC
.	TRBV6-2/TRBV6-3	.	TRBJ1-1	CASSYSRVTEAFF	TGTGCCAGCAGTTACTCGAGGGTCACTGAAGCTTTCTTT
.	TRBV9	.	TRBJ1-2	CASSPPAGAWGYTF	TGTGCCAGCAGCCCGCCCGCGGGTGCCTGGGGCTACACCTTC
.	TRBV3-1/TRBV3-2	.	TRBJ1-2	CASSQVTGSYGYTF	TGTGCCAGCAGCCAAGTAACCGGTAGCTATGGCTACACCTTC
.	TRBV3-1/TRBV3-2	few	TRBJ2-5	CASSQDGVKSYF	TGTGCCAGCAGCCAAGACGGGGTTAAGTCTTACTTC
.	TRBV29-1	.	TRBJ2-5	CSVGGPETQYF	TGCAGCGTTGGGGGGCCAGAGACCCAGTACTTC
.	TRBV5-6	.	TRBJ1-2	CASSSKVSGGAELMYGYTF	TGTGCCAGCAGCTCCAAAGTCTCGGGGGGCGCGGAGTTGATGTATGGCTACACCTTC
.	TRBV28	.	TRBJ1-6	CASIEDGRNSPLHF	TGTGCCAGCATTGAGGACGGGAGAAATTCACCCCTCCACTTT
TRBD1	TRBV19	.	TRBJ2-7	CASSIQGQGSHEQYF	TGTGCCAGTAGTATCCAGGGACAGGGGTCCCACGAGCAGTACTTC
.	TRBV30	.	TRBJ2-7	CAWGARTYEQYF	TGTGCTTGGGGTGCCAGGACCTACGAGCAGTACTTC
.	TRBV19	once	TRBJ1-6	CASSIGGGSPLHF	TGTGCCAGTAGTATCGGGGGGGGGTCACCCCTCCACTTT
.	TRBV6-1	.	TRBJ2-3	CASSGSRTVSTDTQYF	TGTGCCAGCAGTGGATCTCGGACAGTTAGCACAGATACGCAGTATTTT
TRBD1	TRBV6-1	.	TRBJ2-3	CASSEAPWDRVTDTQYF	TGTGCCAGCAGTGAAGCGCCCTGGGACAGGGTCACAGATACGCAGTATTTT
.	TRBV29-1	.	TRBJ2-2	CSAYGQLTGELFF	TGCAGCGCCTACGGACAGCTTACCGGGGAGCTGTTTTTT
TRBD1	TRBV6-5	.	TRBJ1-1	CASSYAGGMNTEAFF	TGTGCCAGCAGTTACGCAGGGGGGATGAACACTGAAGCTTTCTTT
TRBD1	TRBV5-6	.	TRBJ1-2	CASSYTGTAYGYTF	TGTGCCAGCAGCTACACCGGGACAGCCTATGGCTACACCTTC
.	TRBV19	.	TRBJ2-5	CASSIDHGTPETQYF	TGTGCCAGTAGTATAGATCACGGGACACCCGAGACCCAGTACTTC
.	TRBV18	.	TRBJ1-6	CASSPSEGNSPLHF	TGTGCCAGCTCCCCGTCGGAGGGGAATTCACCCCTCCACTTT
TRBD1	TRBV7-7	.	TRBJ1-3	CASSPDREPSGNTIYF	TGTGCCAGCAGCCCGGACAGGGAGCCGTCTGGAAACACCATATATTTT
.	TRBV4-1	.	TRBJ1-2	CASSQDIRVNYGYTF	TGCGCCAGCAGCCAAGATATACGGGTTAACTATGGCTACACCTTC
TRBD2	TRBV27	.	TRBJ2-1	CASSSRGGIMDEQFF	TGTGCCAGCAGCAGCCGGGGGGGGATTATGGATGAGCAGTTCTTC
.	TRBV3-1/TRBV3-2	.	TRBJ1-3	CASSQLTGFGNTIYF	TGTGCCAGCAGCCAACTAACAGGGTTTGGAAACACCATATATTTT
TRBD1	TRBV7-3	.	TRBJ2-1	CASSRTGKRNEQFF	TGTGCCAGCAGTCGGACAGGGAAGAGGAATGAGCAGTTCTTC
.	TRBV7-9	.	TRBJ1-1	CASSSSRGNTEAFF	TGTGCCAGCAGCTCCTCTCGGGGAAACACTGAAGCTTTCTTT